These 26 T cell receptor beta chains were all obtained from the same sample, sequenced in a study of blood T cell repertoires in COVID-19. Profiling relied on immunoSEQ multiplex PCR, and the TCRdb table lists in-frame clones only, not all of them. This sample has 90,000 to 140,000 clones; around 86% occur once, and the top ten carry 4.1%. Sequences were obtained from peripheral blood. These receptor sequences come from a man in his forties or fifties with acute or convalescent COVID-19.

The rearrangement links TRBV2 to TRBJ1-4; TRBD1 matches 7 bases. This CDR3 spans 14 amino acids. J gave up 8 bases and V 10 bases, and 13 bases lay outside the gene matches. Germline CDR1 reads SNHLY; CDR2 reads FYNNEI. DNA of the CDR3: TGTGCCACCAGGTCCCCAGGGGGGAACGAAAAACTGTTTTTT. It encodes CATRSPGGNEKLFF.

This chain connects TRBV7-2 to TRBJ1-6; TRBD1 might be the D (5 bases). V was trimmed by 0 bases and J by 15 bases, leaving 12 bases between them. The CDR3 length is 13 residues. The V gene's germline CDR1 is SGHTA and CDR2 FQGNSA. For the CDR3, the DNA is TGTGCCAGCAGCTTAGCGCCAGGGTTTTTCCTCCACTTT. This gives the protein CASSLAPGFFLHF.

This clone was detected only once. This sequence joins TRBV7-9 and TRBJ2-5; D call uncertain. With 3 bases removed from V and 5 bases from J, the gap between germline ends came to 13 bases. The CDR3 sequence is 14 residues long. Germline V gives CDR1 SEHNR, CDR2 FQNEAQ (reference sequence). The CDR3 DNA reads TGTGCCAGCAGCTTGGGCAGCTCCAAGGAGACCCAGTACTTC. This encodes CASSLGSSKETQYF.

This clone was detected once. The chain combines TRBV12-3 or TRBV12-4 with TRBJ1-2, with D maybe TRBD1 (5 bases). V lost 3 bases, J lost 3 bases, and 8 bases lay in between. The CDR3 covers 13 residues. The CDR3 sequence: CASSFGGDYGYTF. The CDR3, as DNA: TGTGCCAGCAGTTTCGGAGGGGACTATGGCTACACCTTC.

This chain joins TRBV2 and TRBJ1-2, with D tentatively TRBD1 (6 bases). The V end was cut by 1 base, the J end by 0 bases, with 12 bases between. From germline, CDR1 is SNHLY and CDR2 FYNNEI. This CDR3 is built from 16 residues. This CDR3 reads CASSEVRGGSNYGYTF. DNA of the CDR3: TGTGCCAGCAGTGAAGTGCGGGGGGGCTCTAACTATGGCTACACCTTC.

V is TRBV7-9 and J is TRBJ2-1; 8 bases match TRBD2. This CDR3 has 16 residues. V dropped 7 bases and J dropped 6; count of bases not matched to a gene: 14. Germline loops: CDR1 SEHNR, CDR2 FQNEAQ (reference sequence). The CDR3 here is CASTPRYGRASNEQFF. Written as DNA, the CDR3 is TGTGCCAGCACCCCCCGTTACGGGAGGGCCTCCAATGAGCAGTTCTTC.

The genes are TRBV30 and TRBJ2-7, with 8 positions matching TRBD2. Trimming removed 7 bases from V and 2 bases from J; junction bases left unmatched: 10. The CDR3 has 14 residues. Looked up from germline, CDR1 is GTSNPN and CDR2 is SVGIG (reference sequence). The CDR3 DNA is TGTGCCTCCTTTAGGGGTAGCGGGGCCTACGAGCAGTACTTC. It codes for CASFRGSGAYEQYF.

CDR3 in DNA: TGTGCCAGCAGCTTAGATGCAGGGGGCGGTACTGAAGCTTTCTTT. Translated: CASSLDAGGGTEAFF. The genes are TRBV11-2 and TRBJ1-1, with 8 bases lining up with TRBD1. This CDR3 is built from 15 residues. The germline gives CDR1 SGHAT, CDR2 FQNNGV. V lost 0 bases and J lost 5; bases outside the gene matches: 5. The entire variable domain, with the rest obtained from reference TRBV11-2 and TRBJ1-1, is as follows: EAGVAQSPRYKIIEKRQSVAFWCNPISGHATLYWYQQILGQGPKLLIQFQNNGVVDDSQLPKDRFSAERLKGVDSTLKIQPAKLEDSAVYLCASSLDAGGGTEAFFGQGTRLTVV.

The V gene is TRBV7-8, the J gene TRBJ1-2, with D perhaps TRBD1 (6 bases). V was trimmed by 7 bases and J by 4 bases, leaving 13 bases between them. The CDR3 has 13 residues. The V gene's germline CDR1 is SGHVS and CDR2 FQNEAQ. The CDR3 here is CASTRTAIYGYTF. For the CDR3, the DNA is TGTGCCAGCACGAGGACAGCCATCTATGGCTACACCTTC. Filled out from reference TRBV7-8 and TRBJ1-2, the complete variable domain reads GAGVSQSPRYKVAKRGQDVALRCDPISGHVSLFWYQQALGQGPEFLTYFQNEAQLDKSGLPSDRFFAERPEGSVSTLKIQRTQQEDSAVYLCASTRTAIYGYTFGSGTRLTVV.

V gene TRBV24-1 combines with J gene TRBJ2-5; D call uncertain. The length of the CDR3 is 13 residues. The germline gives CDR1 KGHDR, CDR2 SFDVKD. Between the trimmed V and J ends, which lost 5 bases and 1 base, there was a span of 7 bases. CDR3 in amino acids: CATSGGAQETQYF. Written as DNA, the CDR3 is TGTGCCACCAGTGGAGGCGCCCAAGAGACCCAGTACTTC.

The J gene is TRBJ2-7, the V gene TRBV11-3; D ambiguous. Germline V gene sequence: CDR1 SGHNT, CDR2 YENEEA. The length of the CDR3 is 15 residues. V was pared by 1 base and J by 3 bases, with 13 bases between. CDR3 residues: CASSLVNSRDYEQYF. CDR3 coding DNA: TGTGCCAGCAGCTTAGTGAATTCCCGCGACTACGAGCAGTACTTC.

The chain joins TRBV10-3 to TRBJ2-7; 10 nucleotides line up with TRBD1. The trim removed 0 bases at V and 7 bases at J, leaving 6 bases unmatched. CDR3 length: 15 residues. CDR1 and CDR2 from the germline V gene are ENHRY and SYGVKD. CDR3 nucleotides: TGTGCCATCAGTGAGTCAGACAGGGGGCTGAGGGAGCAGTACTTC. Translated: CAISESDRGLREQYF.

As for this clone: This sample also contains other DNA sequences that code for the same CDR3. The chain employs TRBV5-1 and TRBJ2-7, with 10 bases identical to TRBD2. The junction had 2 bases not matched to a gene; V was cut back by 0 bases and J by 2 bases. CDR1 SGHRS and CDR2 YFSETQ come from the germline V gene. CDR3 length: 15 residues. CDR3 in amino acids: CASSLGLAGTYEQYF. The CDR3 coding sequence is TGCGCCAGCAGCTTGGGACTAGCGGGCACCTACGAGCAGTACTTC. Supplemented by reference TRBV5-1 and TRBJ2-7, the full variable domain reads KAGVTQTPRYLIKTRGQQVTLSCSPISGHRSVSWYQQTPGQGLQFLFEYFSETQRNKGNFPGRFSGRQFSNSRSEMNVSTLELGDSALYLCASSLGLAGTYEQYFGPGTRLTVT.

This chain links TRBV5-1 with TRBJ2-1; 9 nucleotides line up with TRBD1. Trimming removed 2 bases from V and 9 bases from J; junction bases left unmatched: 6. CDR3 length equals 14 residues. Per the germline V gene, CDR1 is SGHRS and CDR2 is YFSETQ. This chain's CDR3 is CASSFQQGAGEQFF. In DNA form, the CDR3 reads TGCGCCAGCAGCTTTCAACAGGGGGCGGGTGAGCAGTTCTTC.

The chain uses TRBV12-5 and TRBJ1-5; the D gene is possibly TRBD1 (6 bases). CDR3 size: 16 residues. V lost 5 bases, J lost 0 bases, and 14 bases lay in between. The germline V gene has CDR1 LGHNT and CDR2 FRNRAP. As DNA, the CDR3 is TGTGCTAGTGGTCTACAACAGGGCCCTAGCAATCAGCCCCAGCATTTT. Protein: CASGLQQGPSNQPQHF.

J is TRBJ2-4 and V is TRBV5-1; D ambiguous. This CDR3 is 14 amino acids long. Deletions cut 4 bases from V and 3 bases from J, with 11 bases between. From germline, CDR1 is SGHRS and CDR2 YFSETQ. CDR3 in DNA: TGCGCCAGCAGCGCCGGAGACTTCAAAAACATTCAGTACTTC. Amino acids: CASSAGDFKNIQYF.

This clone was detected a few times. The CDR3 DNA sequence: TGCGCCAGCAGCCTGGAGACAGCGAATGAAAAACTGTTTTTT. The encoded protein is CASSLETANEKLFF. This chain links TRBV5-1 with TRBJ1-4, with D perhaps TRBD1 (5 bases). Germline V gives CDR1 SGHRS, CDR2 YFSETQ. Trimming pared 4 bases from V and 5 bases from J, leaving 12 bases between. This CDR3 region has 14 residues.

The rearrangement links TRBV14 to TRBJ2-3; D gene unclear. Trimming stripped 1 base from V and 3 bases from J, with 5 bases between. CDR1 and CDR2 from the germline V gene are SGHDN and FVKESK. The CDR3 covers 13 residues. The CDR3 is CASSQVVTDTQYF. CDR3 nucleotide sequence: TGTGCCAGCAGCCAAGTAGTGACAGATACGCAGTATTTT.

The V gene is TRBV3-1 (or the pseudogene TRBV3-2), the J gene TRBJ2-1; 9 bases are a match to TRBD1. CDR1 and CDR2 (germline): LGHDT, YNNKEL (reference sequence). The CDR3 has 14 amino acids. The V and J ends lost 3 bases and 8 bases, in that order; junction bases with no gene match: 5. The CDR3 nucleotides read TGTGCCAGCAGCCATGGGACAGGGACCTATGAGCAGTTCTTC. It translates to CASSHGTGTYEQFF.

Only one count was recorded for this clone. The rearrangement uses TRBV12-3 or TRBV12-4 and TRBJ2-7, with D possibly TRBD1 on 5 matching bases. V was clipped by 7 bases and J by 6 bases, with 10 bases between them. The CDR3 is made up of 11 amino acids. The CDR3 loop is CASKGQREQYF. The CDR3 DNA is TGTGCCAGCAAGGGGCAACGCGAGCAGTACTTC.

The chain combines TRBV12-3 or TRBV12-4 with TRBJ1-1; 7 bases line up with TRBD1. V lost 6 bases to trimming and J lost 1 base; unmatched junction nucleotides: 2. The CDR3 is made up of 13 amino acids. CDR3 in amino acids: CASRGQENTEAFF. As DNA, the CDR3 is TGTGCCAGCAGAGGACAGGAGAACACTGAAGCTTTCTTT.

The chain links TRBV5-5 to TRBJ1-6, with a weak D call TRBD1 (5 bases). This CDR3 spans 14 amino acids. Germline V gene lookup returns CDR1 SGHKS and CDR2 YYEKEE (reference sequence). Trimming pared 0 bases from V and 9 bases from J, leaving 10 bases between. Written as DNA, the CDR3 is TGTGCCAGCAGCTTGGAAGGGGATCGTTCACCCCTCCACTTT. It translates to CASSLEGDRSPLHF.

The V gene is TRBV5-1, the J gene TRBJ1-5, with D hard to call. CDR1 and CDR2 from the germline V gene are SGHRS and YFSETQ. The V end was cut by 0 bases, the J end by 0 bases, with 7 bases between. This CDR3 has 15 amino acids. CDR3 coding DNA: TGCGCCAGCAGCTTGGAGAGTTATAGCAATCAGCCCCAGCATTTT. The encoded protein is CASSLESYSNQPQHF.

CDR3 residues: CASSKLTGNTEAFF. The CDR3 nucleotides are TGTGCCAGCAGCAAGTTAACAGGGAACACTGAAGCTTTCTTT. The rearrangement joins TRBV27 to TRBJ1-1, with a weak D call TRBD1 (5 bases). Per germline, CDR1 MNHEY and CDR2 SMNVEV (reference sequence). V lost 6 bases and J 1 base, leaving 12 bases between the germline ends. The CDR3 contains 14 residues.

The DNA for the CDR3 is TGTGCCAGCAGCCAAGGGAGGGGATCGGACAGGGAAACAGATACGCAGTATTTT. It translates to CASSQGRGSDRETDTQYF. This chain uses TRBV4-2 with TRBJ2-3; 8 bases map to TRBD1. V lost 1 base and J lost 3; bases outside the gene matches: 12. This CDR3 contains 18 residues. Looked up from germline, CDR1 is LGHNA and CDR2 is YNFKEQ.

This clone was recorded a few times. The V and J genes are TRBV18 and TRBJ1-2, with D hard to call. V was pared by 3 bases and J by 0 bases, with 14 bases between. CDR3 length equals 16 residues. Germline V CDR1 and CDR2: KGHSH, LQKENI. CDR3 sequence reads: CASSPRHNEANYGYTF. CDR3 bases: TGTGCCAGCTCACCGCGACACAACGAAGCTAACTATGGCTACACCTTC.